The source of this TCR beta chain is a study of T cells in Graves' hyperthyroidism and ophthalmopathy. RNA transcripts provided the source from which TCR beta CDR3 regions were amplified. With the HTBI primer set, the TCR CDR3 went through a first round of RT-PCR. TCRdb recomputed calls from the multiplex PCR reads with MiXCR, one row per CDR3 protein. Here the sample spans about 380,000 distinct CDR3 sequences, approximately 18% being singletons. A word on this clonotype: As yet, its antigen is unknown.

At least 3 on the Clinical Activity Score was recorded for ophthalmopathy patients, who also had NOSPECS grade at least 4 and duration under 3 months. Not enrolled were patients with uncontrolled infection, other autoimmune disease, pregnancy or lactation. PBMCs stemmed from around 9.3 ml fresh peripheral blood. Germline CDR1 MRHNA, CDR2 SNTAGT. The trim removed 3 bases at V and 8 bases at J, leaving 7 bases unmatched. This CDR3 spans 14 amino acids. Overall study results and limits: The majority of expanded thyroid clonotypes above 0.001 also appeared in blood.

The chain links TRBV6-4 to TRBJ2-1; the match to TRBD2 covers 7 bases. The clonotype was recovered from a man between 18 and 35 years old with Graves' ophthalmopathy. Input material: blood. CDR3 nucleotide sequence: TGTGCCAGCAGTGAGGAGGGAGGGCAGGATGAGCAGTTCTTC. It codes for CASSEEGGQDEQFF.